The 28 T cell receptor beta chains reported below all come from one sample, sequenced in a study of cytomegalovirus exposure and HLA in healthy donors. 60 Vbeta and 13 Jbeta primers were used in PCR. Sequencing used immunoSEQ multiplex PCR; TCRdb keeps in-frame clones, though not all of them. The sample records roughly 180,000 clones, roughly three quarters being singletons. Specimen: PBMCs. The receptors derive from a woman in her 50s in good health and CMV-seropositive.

CDR3 nucleotides: TGCGCCAGCAGGGATGGGACAGTGAGAAATCAGCCCCAGCATTTT. Encoded protein: CASRDGTVRNQPQHF. The chain employs TRBV10-1 and TRBJ1-5; 7 nucleotides match TRBD1. J was trimmed by 4 bases and V by 6 bases; bases with no gene match: 9. The germline gives CDR1 WNHNN, CDR2 SYGVQD (reference sequence). The CDR3 consists of 15 residues.

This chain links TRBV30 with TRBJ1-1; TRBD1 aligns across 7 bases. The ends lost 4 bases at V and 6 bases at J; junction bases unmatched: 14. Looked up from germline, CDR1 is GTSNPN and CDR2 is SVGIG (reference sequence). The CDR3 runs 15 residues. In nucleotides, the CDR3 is TGTGCCTGGAACGACCGAACAGGGGAAGACGCTGAAGCTTTCTTT. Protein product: CAWNDRTGEDAEAFF.

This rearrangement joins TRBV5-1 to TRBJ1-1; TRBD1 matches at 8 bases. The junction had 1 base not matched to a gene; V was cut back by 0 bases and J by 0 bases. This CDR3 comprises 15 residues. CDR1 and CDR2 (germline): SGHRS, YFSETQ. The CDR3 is CASSLAGGLNTEAFF. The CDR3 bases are TGCGCCAGCAGCTTGGCAGGGGGCTTGAACACTGAAGCTTTCTTT.

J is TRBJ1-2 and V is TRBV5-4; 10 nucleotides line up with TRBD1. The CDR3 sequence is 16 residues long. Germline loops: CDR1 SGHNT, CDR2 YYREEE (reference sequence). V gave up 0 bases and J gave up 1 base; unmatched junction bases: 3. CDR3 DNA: TGTGCCAGCAGCTTGGGACAGGGGGCGTTTAACTATGGCTACACCTTC. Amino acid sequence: CASSLGQGAFNYGYTF.

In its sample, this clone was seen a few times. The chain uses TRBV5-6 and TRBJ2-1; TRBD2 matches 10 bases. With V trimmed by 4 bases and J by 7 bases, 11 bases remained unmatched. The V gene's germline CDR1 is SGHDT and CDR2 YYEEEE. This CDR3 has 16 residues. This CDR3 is CASSLPSGGERNEQFF. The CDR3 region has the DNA TGTGCCAGCAGCCTCCCGAGCGGGGGGGAGAGGAATGAGCAGTTCTTC.

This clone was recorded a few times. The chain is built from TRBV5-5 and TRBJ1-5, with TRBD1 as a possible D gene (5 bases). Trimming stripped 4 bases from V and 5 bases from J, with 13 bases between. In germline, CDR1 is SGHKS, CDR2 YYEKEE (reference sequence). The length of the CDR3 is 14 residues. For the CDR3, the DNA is TGTGCCAGCAGCCTTATGCAGGGATATCAGCCCCAGCATTTT. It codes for CASSLMQGYQPQHF.

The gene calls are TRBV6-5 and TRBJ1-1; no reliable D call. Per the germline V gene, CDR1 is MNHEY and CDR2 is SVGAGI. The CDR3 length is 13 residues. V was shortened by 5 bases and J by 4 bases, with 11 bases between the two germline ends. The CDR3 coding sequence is TGTGCCAGCAGTGAAGCGCGTAGCACTGAAGCTTTCTTT. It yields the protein CASSEARSTEAFF.

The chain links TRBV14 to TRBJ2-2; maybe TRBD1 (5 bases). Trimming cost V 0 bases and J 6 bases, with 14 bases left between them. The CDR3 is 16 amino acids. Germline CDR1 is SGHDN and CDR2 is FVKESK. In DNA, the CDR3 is TGTGCCAGCAGCCAAGAGGGGCTGATGGTTGCCGGGGAGCTGTTTTTT. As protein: CASSQEGLMVAGELFF.

The chain's CDR3 is CASSFSQAMNTEAFF. CDR3 coding DNA: TGTGCCAGCAGCTTTTCACAGGCGATGAACACTGAAGCTTTCTTT. V is TRBV7-9 and J is TRBJ1-1; D possibly corresponds to TRBD1 (5 bases). V gave up 3 bases and J gave up 0 bases, with 11 bases separating them. CDR3 size: 15 residues. Germline values: CDR1 SEHNR, CDR2 FQNEAQ (reference sequence).

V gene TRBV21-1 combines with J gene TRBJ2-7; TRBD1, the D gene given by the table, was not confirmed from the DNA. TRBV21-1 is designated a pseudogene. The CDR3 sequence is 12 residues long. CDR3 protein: CASSKQAYEQYF. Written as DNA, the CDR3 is TGTGCCAGCAGCAAACAGGCGTACGAGCAGTACTTC.

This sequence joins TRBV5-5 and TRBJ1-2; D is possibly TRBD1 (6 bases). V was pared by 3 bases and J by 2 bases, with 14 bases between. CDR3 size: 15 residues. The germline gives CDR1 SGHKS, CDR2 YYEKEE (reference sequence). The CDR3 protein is CASSSRTDGNYGYTF. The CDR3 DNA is TGTGCCAGCAGCTCAAGGACAGATGGAAACTATGGCTACACCTTC.

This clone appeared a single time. CDR3 protein: CATSPRGDYEQYF. As DNA, the CDR3 is TGTGCCACCAGCCCACGGGGGGACTACGAGCAGTACTTC. The chain has TRBV15 and TRBJ2-7; 7 bases agree with TRBD2. CDR3 length equals 13 residues. Looked up from germline, CDR1 is LNHNV and CDR2 is YYDKDF (reference sequence). The junction had 4 bases not matched to a gene; V was cut back by 5 bases and J by 3 bases.

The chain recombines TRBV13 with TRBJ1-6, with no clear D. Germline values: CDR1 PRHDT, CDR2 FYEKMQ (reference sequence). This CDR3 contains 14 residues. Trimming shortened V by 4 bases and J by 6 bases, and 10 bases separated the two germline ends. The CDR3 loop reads CASSSVSFNSPLHF. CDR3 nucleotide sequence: TGTGCCAGCAGCTCGGTTTCTTTTAATTCACCCCTCCACTTT.

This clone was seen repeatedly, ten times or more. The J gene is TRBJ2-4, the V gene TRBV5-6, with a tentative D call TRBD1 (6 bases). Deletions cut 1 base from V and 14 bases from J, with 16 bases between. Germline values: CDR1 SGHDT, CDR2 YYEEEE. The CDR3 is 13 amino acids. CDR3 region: CASSLPRTEFEYF. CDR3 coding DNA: TGTGCCAGCAGCTTGCCACGGACAGAGTTCGAGTACTTC.

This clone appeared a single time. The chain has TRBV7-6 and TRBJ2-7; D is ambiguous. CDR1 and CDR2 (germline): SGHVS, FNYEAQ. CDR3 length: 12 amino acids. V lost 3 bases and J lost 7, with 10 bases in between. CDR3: CASSFLTEEQYF. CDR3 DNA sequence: TGTGCCAGCAGCTTTCTTACCGAGGAGCAGTACTTC.

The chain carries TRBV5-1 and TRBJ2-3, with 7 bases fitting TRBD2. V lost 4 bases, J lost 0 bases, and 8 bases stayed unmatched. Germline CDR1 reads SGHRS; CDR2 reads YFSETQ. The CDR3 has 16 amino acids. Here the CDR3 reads CASSPLAVPSTDTQYF. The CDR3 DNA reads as TGCGCCAGCAGCCCTCTAGCGGTCCCTAGCACAGATACGCAGTATTTT.

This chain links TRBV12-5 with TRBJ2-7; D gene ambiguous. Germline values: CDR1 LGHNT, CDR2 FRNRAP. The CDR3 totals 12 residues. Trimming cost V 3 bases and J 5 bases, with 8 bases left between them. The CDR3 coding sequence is TGTGCTAGTGGTTTTTCAGGCAACGAGCAGTACTTC. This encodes CASGFSGNEQYF.

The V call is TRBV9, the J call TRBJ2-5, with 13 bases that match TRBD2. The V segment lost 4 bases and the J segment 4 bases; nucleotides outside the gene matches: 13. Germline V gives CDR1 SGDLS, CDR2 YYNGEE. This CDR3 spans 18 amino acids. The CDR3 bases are TGTGCCAGCAGCTTGGGGAGACTAGCGGGGGGCTTCGGAGAGACCCAGTACTTC. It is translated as CASSLGRLAGGFGETQYF.

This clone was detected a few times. CDR3 protein: CAWNRRGSNQPQHF. CDR3 DNA: TGTGCCTGGAATCGGAGGGGAAGCAATCAGCCCCAGCATTTT. The rearrangement uses TRBV30 and TRBJ1-5, with a possible D match to TRBD1 (5 bases). The CDR3 loop spans 14 amino acids. The V end lost 4 bases, the J end lost 1 base, and 11 bases lay between the germline ends. From germline, CDR1 is GTSNPN and CDR2 SVGIG (reference sequence). Variable domain in full (rest from reference TRBV30 and TRBJ1-5): SQTIHQWPATLVQPVGSPLSLECTVEGTSNPNLYWYRQAAGRGLQLLFYSVGIGQISSEVPQNLSASRPQDRQFILSSKKLLLSDSGFYLCAWNRRGSNQPQHFGDGTRLSIL.

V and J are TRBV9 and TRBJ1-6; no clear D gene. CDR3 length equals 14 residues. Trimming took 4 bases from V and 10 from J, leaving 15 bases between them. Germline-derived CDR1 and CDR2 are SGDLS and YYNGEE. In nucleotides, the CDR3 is TGTGCCAGCAGCCCGCCCTCGAATGGCTCACCCCTCCACTTT. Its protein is CASSPPSNGSPLHF. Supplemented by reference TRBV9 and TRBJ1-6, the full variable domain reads DSGVTQTPKHLITATGQRVTLRCSPRSGDLSVYWYQQSLDQGLQFLIQYYNGEERAKGNILERFSAQQFPDLHSELNLSSLELGDSALYFCASSPPSNGSPLHFGNGTRLTVT.

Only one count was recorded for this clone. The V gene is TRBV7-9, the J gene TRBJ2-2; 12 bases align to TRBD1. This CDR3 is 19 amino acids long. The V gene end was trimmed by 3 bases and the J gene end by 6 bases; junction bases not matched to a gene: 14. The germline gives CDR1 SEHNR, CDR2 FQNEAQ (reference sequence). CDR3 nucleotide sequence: TGTGCCAGCAGCTTTCGCACCGGGACAGGGGGCGCGTATCCCGGGGAGCTGTTTTTT. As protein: CASSFRTGTGGAYPGELFF.

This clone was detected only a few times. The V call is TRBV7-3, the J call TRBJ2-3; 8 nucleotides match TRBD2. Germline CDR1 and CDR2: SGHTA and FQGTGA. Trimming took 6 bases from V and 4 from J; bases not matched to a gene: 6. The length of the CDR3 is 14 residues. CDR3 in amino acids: CASSFAGGADTQYF. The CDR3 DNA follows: TGTGCCAGCAGTTTCGCCGGGGGGGCAGATACGCAGTATTTT. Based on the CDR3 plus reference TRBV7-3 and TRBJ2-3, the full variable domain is GAGVSQTPSNKVTEKGKYVELRCDPISGHTALYWYRQSLGQGPEFLIYFQGTGAADDSGLPNDRFFAVRPEGSVSTLKIQRTERGDSAVYLCASSFAGGADTQYFGPGTRLTVL.

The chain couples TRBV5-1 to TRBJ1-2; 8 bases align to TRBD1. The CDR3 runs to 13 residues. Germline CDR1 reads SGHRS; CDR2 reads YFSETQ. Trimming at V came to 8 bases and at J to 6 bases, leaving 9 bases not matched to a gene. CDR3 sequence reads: CASARQGMDGYTF. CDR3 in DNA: TGCGCCAGTGCAAGACAGGGGATGGATGGCTACACCTTC.

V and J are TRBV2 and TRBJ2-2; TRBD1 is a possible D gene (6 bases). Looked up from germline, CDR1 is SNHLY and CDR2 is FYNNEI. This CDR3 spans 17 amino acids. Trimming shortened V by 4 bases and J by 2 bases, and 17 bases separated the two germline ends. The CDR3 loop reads CASSVYTGYRNTGELFF. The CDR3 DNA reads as TGTGCCAGCAGTGTATACACAGGGTATAGAAACACCGGGGAGCTGTTTTTT.

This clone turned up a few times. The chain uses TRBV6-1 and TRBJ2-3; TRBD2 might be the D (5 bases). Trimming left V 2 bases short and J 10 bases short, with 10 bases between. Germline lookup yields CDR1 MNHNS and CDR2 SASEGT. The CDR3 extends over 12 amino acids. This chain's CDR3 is CASSEPTIAQYF. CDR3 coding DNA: TGTGCCAGCAGTGAACCGACTATCGCGCAGTATTTT.

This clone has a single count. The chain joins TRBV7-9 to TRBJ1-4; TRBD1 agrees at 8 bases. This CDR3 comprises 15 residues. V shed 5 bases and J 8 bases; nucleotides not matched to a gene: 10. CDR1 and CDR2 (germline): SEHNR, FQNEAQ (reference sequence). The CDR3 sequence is CASSPGTGGREKLFF. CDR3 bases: TGTGCCAGCAGCCCAGGCACAGGGGGTAGGGAAAAACTGTTTTTT. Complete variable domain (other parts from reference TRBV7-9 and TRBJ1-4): DTGVSQNPRHKITKRGQNVTFRCDPISEHNRLYWYRQTLGQGPEFLTYFQNEAQLEKSRLLSDRFSAERPKGSFSTLEIQRTEQGDSAMYLCASSPGTGGREKLFFGSGTQLSVL.

The CDR3 is CASSFRGTTYEQYF. CDR3 coding DNA: TGTGCCAGCAGTTTTAGGGGAACGACCTACGAGCAGTACTTC. The rearrangement uses TRBV27 and TRBJ2-7; D is possibly TRBD1 (5 bases). The CDR3 consists of 14 residues. Germline V gene lookup returns CDR1 MNHEY and CDR2 SMNVEV (reference sequence). Trimming stripped 3 bases from V and 2 bases from J, with 11 bases between.

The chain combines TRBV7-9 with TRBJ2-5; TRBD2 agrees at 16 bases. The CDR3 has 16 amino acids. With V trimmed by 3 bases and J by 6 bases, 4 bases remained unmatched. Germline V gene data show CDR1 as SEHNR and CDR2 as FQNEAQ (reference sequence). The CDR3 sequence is CASSFLGLAGGKTQYF. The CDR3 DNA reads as TGTGCCAGCAGCTTTTTGGGACTAGCGGGGGGGAAGACCCAGTACTTC.